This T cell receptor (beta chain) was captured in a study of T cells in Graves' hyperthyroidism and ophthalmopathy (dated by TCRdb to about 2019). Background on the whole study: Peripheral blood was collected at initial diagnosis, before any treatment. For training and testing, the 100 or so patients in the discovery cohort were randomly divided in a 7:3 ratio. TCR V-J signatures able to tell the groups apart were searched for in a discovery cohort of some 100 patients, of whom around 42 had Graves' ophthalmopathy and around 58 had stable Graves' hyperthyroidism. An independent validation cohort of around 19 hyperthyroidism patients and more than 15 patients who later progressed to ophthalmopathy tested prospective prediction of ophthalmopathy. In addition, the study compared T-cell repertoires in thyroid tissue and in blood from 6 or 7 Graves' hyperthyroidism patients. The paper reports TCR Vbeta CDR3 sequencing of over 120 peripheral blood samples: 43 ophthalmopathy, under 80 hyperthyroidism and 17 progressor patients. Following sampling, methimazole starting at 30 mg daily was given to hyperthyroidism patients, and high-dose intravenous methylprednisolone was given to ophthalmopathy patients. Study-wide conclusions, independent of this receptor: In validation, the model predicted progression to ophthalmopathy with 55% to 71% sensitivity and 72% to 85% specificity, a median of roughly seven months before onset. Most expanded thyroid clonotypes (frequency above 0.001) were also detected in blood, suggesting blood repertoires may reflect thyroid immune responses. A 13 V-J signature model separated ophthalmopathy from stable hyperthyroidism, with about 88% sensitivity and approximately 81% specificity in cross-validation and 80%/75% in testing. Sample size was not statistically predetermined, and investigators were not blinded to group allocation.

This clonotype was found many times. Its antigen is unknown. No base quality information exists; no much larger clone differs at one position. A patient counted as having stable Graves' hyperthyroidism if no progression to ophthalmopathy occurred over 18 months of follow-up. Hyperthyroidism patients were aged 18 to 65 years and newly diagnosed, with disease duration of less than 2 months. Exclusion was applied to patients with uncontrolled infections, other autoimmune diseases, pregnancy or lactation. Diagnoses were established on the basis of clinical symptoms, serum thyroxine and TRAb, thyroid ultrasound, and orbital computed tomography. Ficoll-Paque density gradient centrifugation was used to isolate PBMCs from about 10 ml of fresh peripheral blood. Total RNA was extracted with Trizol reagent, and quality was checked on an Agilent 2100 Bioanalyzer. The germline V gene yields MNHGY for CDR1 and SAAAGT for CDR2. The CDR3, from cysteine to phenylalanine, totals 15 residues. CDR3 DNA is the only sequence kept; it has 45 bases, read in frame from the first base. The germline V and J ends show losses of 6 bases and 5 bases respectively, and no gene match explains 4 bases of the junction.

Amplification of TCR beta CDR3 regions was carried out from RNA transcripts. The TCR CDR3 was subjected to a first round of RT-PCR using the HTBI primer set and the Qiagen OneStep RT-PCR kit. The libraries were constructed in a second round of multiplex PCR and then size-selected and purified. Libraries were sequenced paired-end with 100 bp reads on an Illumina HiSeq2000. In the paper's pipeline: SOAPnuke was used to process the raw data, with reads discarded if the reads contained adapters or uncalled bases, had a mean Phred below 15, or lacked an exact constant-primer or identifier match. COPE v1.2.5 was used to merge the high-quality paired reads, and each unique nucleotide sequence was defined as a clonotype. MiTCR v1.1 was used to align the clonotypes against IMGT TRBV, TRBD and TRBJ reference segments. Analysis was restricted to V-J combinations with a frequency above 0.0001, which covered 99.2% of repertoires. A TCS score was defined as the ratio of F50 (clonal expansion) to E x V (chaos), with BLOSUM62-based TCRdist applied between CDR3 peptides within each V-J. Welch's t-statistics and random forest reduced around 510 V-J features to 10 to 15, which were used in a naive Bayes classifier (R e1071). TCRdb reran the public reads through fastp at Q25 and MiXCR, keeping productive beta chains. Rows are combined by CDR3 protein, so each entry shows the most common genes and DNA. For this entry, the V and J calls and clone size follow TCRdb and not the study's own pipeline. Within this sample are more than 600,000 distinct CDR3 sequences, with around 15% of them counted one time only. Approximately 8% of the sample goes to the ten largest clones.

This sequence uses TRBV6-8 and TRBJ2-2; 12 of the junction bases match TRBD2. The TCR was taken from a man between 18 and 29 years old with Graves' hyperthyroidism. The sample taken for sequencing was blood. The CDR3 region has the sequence CASRGLAGRTGELFF. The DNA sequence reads TGTGCCAGCAGAGGACTAGCGGGAAGGACCGGGGAGCTGTTTTTT.